Listed here is a single TCR beta chain. Its antigen is not identified. This entry belongs to a study of a mutant IDH1 vaccine in newly diagnosed glioma. The wider study: In weeks 1, 3, 5, 7, 11, 15, 19 and 23, patients were vaccinated. Vaccination started 4-6 weeks after radiotherapy alone, or with temozolomide cycles. The sex distribution of treated patients was 62.5% male and about 40% female, with a mean age of approximately 40 years.

The time point: week 23, last vaccination. Vaccination comprised doses that each held 300 ug of mutant IDH1 20-mer peptide, plus topical imiquimod. Study findings and constraints: Shifts in the top peripheral T cell clonotypes seemed unrelated to pseudoprogression.

Sequencing was performed with immunoSEQ multiplex PCR; in TCRdb, only in-frame clones are kept and a portion is missing. The profile shows 35,000 to 50,000 clones, roughly 84% of them singletons. Trimming took 6 bases from V and 2 from J, leaving 13 bases between them. Germline V lookup: CDR1 LNHDA, CDR2 SQIVND (reference sequence). The CDR3 loop spans 14 amino acids. V usage is TRBV19 and J usage is TRBJ2-5; D may be TRBD1 (6 bases). The TCR comes from a woman between 18 and 29 years old with glioma. Some clones in this sample may be carry-over from other donors' samples. The sample here was PBMCs, taken from a glioma patient whose treatment included an IDH1 peptide vaccine. The CDR3 reads CASRADRKQETQYF. DNA for the CDR3: TGTGCCAGTAGGGCAGACAGGAAACAAGAGACCCAGTACTTC.